The present TCR beta chain was sequenced within a study of T cell changes during pregnancy in multiple sclerosis. Produced via immunoSEQ multiplex PCR; TCRdb's table is partial and in-frame only. Of about 50,000 clones listed, around 91% are singletons. The ends were cut back, 6 bases at V and 1 base at J, with 13 bases in the middle. Germline CDR1 and CDR2: SNHLY and FYNNEI. The CDR3 covers 15 residues. The V and J genes are TRBV2 and TRBJ1-3; possibly TRBD1 for D (5 bases). The origin of this receptor is a female donor in good health, enrolled as a control in a pregnancy study. Specimen: peripheral blood, collected after pregnancy. CDR3 nucleotides: TGTGCCAGCAGCCTACAGGAGCTATCTGGAAACACCATATATTTT. Its translation: CASSLQELSGNTIYF.